These 20 T cell receptor beta chains share one sample of origin, sequenced in a study of early T cells in non-severe SARS-CoV-2 infection (dated by TCRdb to about 2021). Library preparation employed 5' RACE. Sequencing took place on a NextSeq 500. TCRdb reanalyzed the raw reads on its own, using fastp at Q25 for trimming and MiXCR for clone calling, and kept in-frame beta chains. CDR3 protein sequences are deduplicated, and each keeps its most common genes and DNA. Here the sample has about 110,000 distinct CDR3 sequences; 11% occur a single time. The ten largest account for 6.5% to 8% of the sample. Sequencing input: whole blood. Receptors were obtained from an adult who was a healthcare worker with PCR-confirmed SARS-CoV-2 infection or an uninfected control (not recorded which).

This clonotype was counted many times. The chain is built from TRBV2 and TRBJ1-1; D possibly corresponds to TRBD1 (5 bases). Germline assignment: CDR1 SNHLY and CDR2 FYNNEI. The V end was cut by 6 bases, the J end by 7 bases, with 15 bases between. The CDR3 consists of 13 residues. The CDR3 loop reads CASRNDDSFEAFF. CDR3 in DNA: TGTGCCAGCAGAAACGATGACAGTTTTGAAGCTTTCTTT.

The J gene is TRBJ2-1, the V gene TRBV14; no reliable D call. Per germline, CDR1 SGHDN and CDR2 FVKESK. Trimming removed 0 bases at V and 6 bases at J, with 6 bases between. The CDR3 spans 13 residues. CDR3 residues: CASSQELGNEQFF. The DNA for the CDR3 is TGTGCCAGCAGCCAAGAATTAGGCAATGAGCAGTTCTTC.

V is TRBV28 and J is TRBJ2-3; D is unresolved. The germline CDR1 and CDR2 sequences are MDHEN and SYDVKM. Trimming removed 7 bases at V and 6 bases at J, with 14 bases between. The CDR3 length is 13 residues. CDR3 sequence (DNA): TGTGCCAGCACCCCCAAGGATAAGGATACGCAGTATTTT. As protein: CASTPKDKDTQYF.

This clonotype was counted at least ten times. The rearrangement links TRBV4-1 to TRBJ2-5, with 9 positions matching TRBD2. There are 17 residues in the CDR3. CDR1 is MGHRA, CDR2 YSYEKL, per germline. V lost 5 bases to trimming and J lost 4 bases; unmatched junction nucleotides: 14. CDR3 coding DNA: TGCGCCAGCAGCAGAAAAACAGGGACTAGCAGCGGAGAGACCCAGTACTTC. It is translated as CASSRKTGTSSGETQYF.

This clonotype has at least ten counts. The chain has TRBV10-3 and TRBJ1-1; D is unclear. Germline V CDR1 and CDR2: ENHRY, SYGVKD. CDR3 length: 11 amino acids. V was clipped by 3 bases and J by 10 bases, with 9 bases between them. The CDR3 nucleotides are TGTGCCATCAGTGATTTGGGATCAGCTTTCTTT. Translating it yields CAISDLGSAFF.

This clonotype was observed a few times. V usage is TRBV20-1 and J usage is TRBJ2-1, with TRBD2 identical over 7 bases. V shed 3 bases, J shed 4 bases, and the junction held 9 bases outside the gene matches. This CDR3 has 15 amino acids. Germline values: CDR1 DFQATT, CDR2 SNEGSKA (reference sequence). The CDR3 bases are TGCAGTGCTAGGGGTTTGACTAGCCTTTACAATGAGCAGTTCTTC. It specifies CSARGLTSLYNEQFF.

The genes are TRBV20-1 and TRBJ1-5; TRBD1 matches 7 bases. Germline assignment: CDR1 DFQATT and CDR2 SNEGSKA (reference sequence). The V segment lost 3 bases and the J segment 5 bases; nucleotides outside the gene matches: 13. The length of the CDR3 is 16 residues. CDR3: CSARDRRFGSDQPQHF. In DNA, the CDR3 is TGCAGTGCTAGGGACAGGAGATTTGGGTCGGATCAGCCCCAGCATTTT.

V is TRBV6-5 and J is TRBJ2-7; D not certain. Between the trimmed V and J ends, which lost 7 bases and 2 bases, there was a span of 18 bases. This CDR3 region has 15 residues. The germline gives CDR1 MNHEY, CDR2 SVGAGI. The CDR3 protein is CASTFSWATPYEQYF. The CDR3 nucleotides read TGTGCCAGCACCTTCTCTTGGGCGACCCCCTACGAGCAGTACTTC.

In this sample, this clonotype turned up many times. The chain has TRBV7-9 and TRBJ2-1; D remains ambiguous. The CDR3 contains 12 residues. V was cut by 5 bases and J by 9 bases, with 11 bases left in between. Germline V lookup: CDR1 SEHNR, CDR2 FQNEAQ (reference sequence). This CDR3 reads CASSPTGPEQFF. CDR3 coding DNA: TGTGCCAGCAGCCCCACTGGGCCTGAGCAGTTCTTC.

This clonotype has ten or more counts. Here the CDR3 reads CSALNYEQYF. The CDR3, as DNA: TGCAGTGCTTTAAACTACGAGCAGTACTTC. The chain uses TRBV20-1 and TRBJ2-7; D not resolved. Germline CDR1 and CDR2: DFQATT and SNEGSKA (reference sequence). Trimming stripped 5 bases from V and 3 bases from J, with 5 bases between. The CDR3 totals 10 residues.

This chain connects TRBV29-1 to TRBJ2-1; D unresolved. CDR3 length: 13 residues. V shed 4 bases and J shed 5 bases, with 12 bases lying between them. In germline, CDR1 is SQVTM, CDR2 ANQGSEA. The DNA for the CDR3 is TGCAGCGTTGTAGGCCTTATTAACAATGAGCAGTTCTTC. It codes for CSVVGLINNEQFF.

The chain couples TRBV28 to TRBJ1-1, with a weak D call TRBD1 (6 bases). The CDR3 covers 13 residues. V was trimmed by 8 bases and J by 4 bases, leaving 14 bases between them. Germline assignment: CDR1 MDHEN and CDR2 SYDVKM. CDR3 DNA: TGTGCCAGCTTACGCGGAGGGGGCACTGAAGCTTTCTTT. Protein: CASLRGGGTEAFF. Together with reference TRBV28 and TRBJ1-1, the CDR3 gives the full variable domain: DVKVTQSSRYLVKRTGEKVFLECVQDMDHENMFWYRQDPGLGLRLIYFSYDVKMKEKGDIPEGYSVSREKKERFSLILESASTNQTSMYLCASLRGGGTEAFFGQGTRLTVV.

In this sample, this clonotype turned up a few times. The chain recombines TRBV6-5 with TRBJ2-1; D not resolved. The CDR3 consists of 12 residues. CDR1 is MNHEY and CDR2 is SVGAGI in the germline V gene. V lost 7 bases and J lost 7, with 11 bases in between. CDR3 region: CASTSHGNEQFF. CDR3 DNA: TGTGCCAGCACTTCTCATGGGAATGAGCAGTTCTTC.

This clonotype was seen a handful of times. V usage is TRBV20-1 and J usage is TRBJ2-7; D uncertain. Germline loops: CDR1 DFQATT, CDR2 SNEGSKA (reference sequence). The CDR3 contains 12 residues. V was clipped by 8 bases and J by 4 bases, with 15 bases between them. As DNA, the CDR3 is TGCAGTACATATCGGAGTGAGTACGAGCAGTACTTC. Protein sequence: CSTYRSEYEQYF.

This clonotype showed up many times. V usage is TRBV7-8 and J usage is TRBJ2-7, with D possibly matching TRBD1 (5 bases). The germline CDR1 and CDR2 sequences are SGHVS and FQNEAQ. This CDR3 spans 15 amino acids. Trimming pared 2 bases from V and 6 bases from J, leaving 17 bases between. The CDR3 region has the DNA TGTGCCAGCAGCTTATCGCCCAGGGCCCCTGGCGAGCAGTACTTC. Its protein is CASSLSPRAPGEQYF.

The chain is built from TRBV7-2 and TRBJ2-7; D might be TRBD2 (5 bases). Trimming pared 2 bases from V and 2 bases from J, leaving 13 bases between. CDR1 SGHTA and CDR2 FQGNSA come from the germline V gene. This CDR3 contains 15 residues. The CDR3 reads CASSLSLARAYEQYF. Written as DNA, the CDR3 is TGTGCCAGCAGCTTAAGTCTAGCAAGGGCCTACGAGCAGTACTTC.

This clonotype was counted at least ten times. The chain links TRBV11-2 to TRBJ2-4; D might be TRBD1 or TRBD2, each matching 5 bases. The germline gives CDR1 SGHAT, CDR2 FQNNGV. The CDR3 contains 13 residues. Trimming stripped 6 bases from V and 7 bases from J, with 13 bases between. CDR3 in DNA: TGTGCCAGCAGGGGGACCAGCCCGAACATTCAGTACTTC. This gives the protein CASRGTSPNIQYF.

The chain is built from TRBV7-2 and TRBJ2-3, with 9 nucleotides matching TRBD1. With 5 bases clipped from V and 2 bases from J, the junction kept 8 bases outside the gene matches. CDR1 is SGHTA, CDR2 FQGNSA, per germline. The CDR3 runs 16 residues. CDR3 bases: TGTGCCAGCAGCCCGAACAGGGGGCTCAACACAGATACGCAGTATTTT. Its protein is CASSPNRGLNTDTQYF.

The V and J genes are TRBV28 and TRBJ2-5; D remains unclear. Germline V gene data show CDR1 as MDHEN and CDR2 as SYDVKM. The CDR3 is 14 residues long. Trimming removed 3 bases at V and 1 base at J, with 9 bases between. The CDR3 DNA follows: TGTGCCAGCAGTTTCGGTGCGATCCAAGAGACCCAGTACTTC. This gives the protein CASSFGAIQETQYF.

This clonotype was seen only a few times. The chain uses TRBV30 and TRBJ1-1; D gene uncertain. This CDR3 region has 12 residues. Germline V gene sequence: CDR1 GTSNPN, CDR2 SVGIG (reference sequence). The germline V and J ends were trimmed by 5 bases and 0 bases, with 7 bases remaining between them. The CDR3 region has the DNA TGTGCCTGGGAACGCCTGAACACTGAAGCTTTCTTT. Its translation is CAWERLNTEAFF. Using reference TRBV30 and TRBJ1-1 for the parts outside the CDR3, the full variable domain is SQTIHQWPATLVQPVGSPLSLECTVEGTSNPNLYWYRQAAGRGLQLLFYSVGIGQISSEVPQNLSASRPQDRQFILSSKKLLLSDSGFYLCAWERLNTEAFFGQGTRLTVV.